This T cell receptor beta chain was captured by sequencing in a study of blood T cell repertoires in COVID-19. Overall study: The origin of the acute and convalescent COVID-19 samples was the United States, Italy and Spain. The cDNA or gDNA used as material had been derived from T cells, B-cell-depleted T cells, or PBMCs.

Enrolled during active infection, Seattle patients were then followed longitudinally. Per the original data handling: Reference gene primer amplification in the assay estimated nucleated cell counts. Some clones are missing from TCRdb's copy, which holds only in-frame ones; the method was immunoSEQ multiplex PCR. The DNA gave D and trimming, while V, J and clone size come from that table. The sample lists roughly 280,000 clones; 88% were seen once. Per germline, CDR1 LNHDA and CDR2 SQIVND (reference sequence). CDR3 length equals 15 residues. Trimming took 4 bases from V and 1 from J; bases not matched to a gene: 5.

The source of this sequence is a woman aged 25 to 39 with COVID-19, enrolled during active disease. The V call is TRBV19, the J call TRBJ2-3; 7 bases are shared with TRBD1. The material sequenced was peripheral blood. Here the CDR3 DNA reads TGTGCCAGTAGTACAACCACAGGGGGCACAGATACGCAGTATTTT. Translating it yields CASSTTTGGTDTQYF.